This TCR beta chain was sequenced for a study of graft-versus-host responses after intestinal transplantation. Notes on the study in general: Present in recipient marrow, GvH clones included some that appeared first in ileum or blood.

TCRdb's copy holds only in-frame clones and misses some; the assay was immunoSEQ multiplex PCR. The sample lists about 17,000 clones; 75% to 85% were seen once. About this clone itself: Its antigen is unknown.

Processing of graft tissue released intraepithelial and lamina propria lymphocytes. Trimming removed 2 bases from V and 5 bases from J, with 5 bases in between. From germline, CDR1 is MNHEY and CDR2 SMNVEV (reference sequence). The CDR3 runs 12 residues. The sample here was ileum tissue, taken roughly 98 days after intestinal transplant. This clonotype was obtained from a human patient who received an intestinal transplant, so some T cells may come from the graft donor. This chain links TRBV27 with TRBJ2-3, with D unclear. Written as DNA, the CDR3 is TGTGCCAGCAGTTTAATAGGAGATACGCAGTATTTT. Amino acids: CASSLIGDTQYF.